The clone carrying this T cell receptor (beta chain) has at least ten counts. What it binds is not known. The data were taken from a study of Graves' ophthalmopathy and Graves' hyperthyroidism. Study-wide results and limits: Blood also carried most expanded thyroid clonotypes exceeding 0.001 frequency.

The CDR3 totals 12 residues. Germline CDR1 reads KGHDR; CDR2 reads SFDVKD. The ends were cut back, 3 bases at V and 8 bases at J, with 9 bases in the middle. RNA transcripts were the template, and TCR beta CDR3 regions were amplified from them. The library came from an HTBI-primed first-round RT-PCR and a second-round multiplex PCR. TCRdb fed the multiplex PCR reads into MiXCR, producing one record per CDR3 protein. The sample lists approximately 380,000 distinct CDR3 sequences, under 25% occurring once. Hyperthyroidism qualified as stable when ophthalmopathy did not develop within 18 months of follow-up.

The receptor comes from a woman younger than 35 with stable Graves' hyperthyroidism. The chain recombines TRBV24-1 with TRBJ1-2; perhaps TRBD1 as D (6 bases). Material for sequencing was peripheral blood. As DNA, the CDR3 is TGTGCCACCAGTGATACAGGGAGAGGCTACACCTTC. Protein sequence: CATSDTGRGYTF.